The text below deals with one T cell receptor (beta chain). Its antigen is as yet unknown. This CDR3 region has 14 residues. The V and J ends lost 0 bases and 4 bases respectively, with 10 bases between them. Looked up from germline, CDR1 is SGHRS and CDR2 is YFSETQ. These data come from a study of blood T cells in healthy people across ages. A second PCR, run for about 7 to 11 cycles, used a sample-barcoded 5' primer plus a J-beta primer mix. One entry per CDR3 protein results from TCRdb running MiXCR on the 5' RACE reads. The sample yields over a million distinct CDR3 sequences, more than 35% seen once. Study-level results: PBMCs that were unsorted prevented a conclusive naive versus antigen-experienced comparison.

The genes are TRBV5-1 and TRBJ2-5; D may be TRBD1 (6 bases). Material for sequencing was blood. This TCR was sampled from an older woman in good health. Written as DNA, the CDR3 is TGCGCCAGCAGCTTGGCACAGGGTCGAGAGACCCAGTACTTC. It codes for CASSLAQGRETQYF. The full variable domain, with the rest looked up from reference TRBV5-1 and TRBJ2-5, is KAGVTQTPRYLIKTRGQQVTLSCSPISGHRSVSWYQQTPGQGLQFLFEYFSETQRNKGNFPGRFSGRQFSNSRSEMNVSTLELGDSALYLCASSLAQGRETQYFGPGTRLLVL.